The clone carrying this T cell receptor (beta chain) has a count of ten or more. Its specificity is unknown. TCRdb processed the RT-PCR reads anew with MiXCR; each CDR3 protein has one entry. The table has under 200,000 distinct CDR3 sequences, 9.5% to 13% seen once. The data are from a study of response to subunit inactivated influenza vaccine. The study, taken as a whole, reports: Every seasonal influenza vaccination brings in few new T cells, the authors suggested.

The CDR3 runs to 15 residues. V was pared by 1 base and J by 6 bases, with 13 bases between. Germline values: CDR1 LGHNA, CDR2 YNFKEQ. The sample consisted of non-naive T cells sorted from PBMCs, taken roughly 47 days after vaccination. This receptor was obtained from a man aged 45 to 65 who received an inactivated influenza vaccine. This chain links TRBV4-2 with TRBJ1-5, with D perhaps TRBD1 (5 bases). Here the CDR3 DNA reads TGTGCCAGCAGCCAAGCTTCGGCAGGGCGTCAGCCCCAGCATTTT. It is translated as CASSQASAGRQPQHF.